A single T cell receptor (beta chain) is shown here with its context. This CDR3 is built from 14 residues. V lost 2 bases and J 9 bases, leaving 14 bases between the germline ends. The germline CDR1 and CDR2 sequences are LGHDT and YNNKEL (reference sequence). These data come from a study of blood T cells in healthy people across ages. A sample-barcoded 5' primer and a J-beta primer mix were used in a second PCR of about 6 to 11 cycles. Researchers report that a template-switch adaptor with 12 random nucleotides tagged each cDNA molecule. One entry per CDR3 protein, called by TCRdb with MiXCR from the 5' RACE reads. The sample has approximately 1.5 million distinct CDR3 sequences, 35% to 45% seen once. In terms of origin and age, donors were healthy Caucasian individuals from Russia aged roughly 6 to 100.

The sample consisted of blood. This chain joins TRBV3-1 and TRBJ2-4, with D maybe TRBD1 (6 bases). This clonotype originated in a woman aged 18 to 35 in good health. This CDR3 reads CASSQRIQGGIQYF. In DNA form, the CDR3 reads TGTGCCAGCAGCCAAAGAATCCAAGGGGGCATTCAGTACTTC.